This TCR beta chain is drawn from a study of T-cell memory formation after mild COVID-19. TCRdb reprocessed the 5' RACE reads with MiXCR, giving one entry per CDR3 protein. The table lists about 400,000 distinct CDR3 sequences, roughly 24% of them singletons. Per the germline V gene, CDR1 is DFQATT and CDR2 is SNEGSKA (reference sequence). CDR3 length equals 13 residues. V lost 5 bases and J 0 bases, leaving 10 bases between the germline ends. This sequence originates from an adult woman who had mild COVID-19 (a few samples of this study predate the infection). Cell type and time point are not known. The sample comprised PBMCs or a T cell subset sorted from them (not recorded which). V usage is TRBV20-1 and J usage is TRBJ1-1; the D is unclear. The CDR3 DNA reads as TGCAGTGCTGCCGACCGCATGAACACTGAAGCTTTCTTT. Residues: CSAADRMNTEAFF.